This TCR beta chain originates from a study of T cells in Graves' hyperthyroidism and ophthalmopathy. Study conclusions and caveats: Among clonotypes expanded in thyroid above 0.001, most were also found in blood.

Amplified regions were TCR beta CDR3 sequences from RNA transcripts. Initially, a first-round RT-PCR of the TCR CDR3 employed the HTBI primer set. One entry per CDR3 protein results from TCRdb running MiXCR on the multiplex PCR reads. The data show a few hundred thousand distinct CDR3 sequences, just over 45% seen once. The CDR3 consists of 15 residues. V dropped 3 bases and J dropped 0; count of bases not matched to a gene: 5. The germline gives CDR1 GTSNPN, CDR2 SVGIG (reference sequence). A word on this clonotype: Its target is not known.

The material sequenced was peripheral blood or thyroid tissue (not recorded which). V is TRBV30 and J is TRBJ1-2; TRBD1 matches at 9 bases. The TCR was taken from an adult woman with Graves' disease, either hyperthyroidism or ophthalmopathy (not recorded which). CDR3 in amino acids: CAWRTGGGPNYGYTF. The CDR3 DNA is TGTGCCTGGAGGACAGGGGGGGGCCCTAACTATGGCTACACCTTC.